Presented here are 30 T cell receptor beta chains from one specimen sequenced in a study of cytomegalovirus exposure and HLA in healthy donors. PCR amplification relied on 60 Vbeta primers (plus 13 Jbeta primers). Repertoires were generated with immunoSEQ multiplex PCR, while TCRdb's copy carries only in-frame clones and drops some. The data contain some 160,000 clones, roughly 80% of them singletons. Sequencing was performed on PBMCs. These receptors all stem from a male donor in good health and CMV-seronegative.

The chain links TRBV5-4 to TRBJ1-5; TRBD1 might be the D (5 bases). CDR1 SGHNT and CDR2 YYREEE come from the germline V gene (reference sequence). The CDR3 covers 15 residues. V lost 1 base and J lost 3, with 11 bases in between. CDR3 sequence: CASSLKGVDNQPQHF. For the CDR3, the DNA is TGTGCCAGCAGCTTGAAAGGGGTTGACAATCAGCCCCAGCATTTT.

CDR3 DNA: TGTGCCAGCAGCTTAACAACGGGGATAGAGGCCAAAAACATTCAGTACTTC. Translation: CASSLTTGIEAKNIQYF. The V and J genes are TRBV5-6 and TRBJ2-4; D possibly corresponds to TRBD2 (5 bases). The V gene's germline CDR1 is SGHDT and CDR2 YYEEEE. V lost 2 bases to trimming and J lost 1 base, with 16 bases between them. This CDR3 spans 17 amino acids. The variable domain in full, completed from reference TRBV5-6 and TRBJ2-4, reads DAGVTQSPTHLIKTRGQQVTLRCSPKSGHDTVSWYQQALGQGPQFIFQYYEEEERQRGNFPDRFSGHQFPNYSSELNVNALLLGDSALYLCASSLTTGIEAKNIQYFGAGTRLSVL.

The gene calls are TRBV4-3 and TRBJ1-2, with 8 bases lining up with TRBD1. The CDR3 is made up of 14 amino acids. Germline V CDR1 and CDR2: LGHNA, YSLEER. V lost 0 bases, J lost 7 bases, and 4 bases stayed unmatched. CDR3 region: CASSQERGTGGYTF. CDR3 DNA: TGCGCCAGCAGCCAAGAAAGGGGGACAGGTGGCTACACCTTC.

The chain joins TRBV27 to TRBJ1-4; no reliable D call. CDR3 length equals 12 residues. The V end lost 6 bases, the J end lost 8 bases, and 10 bases lay between the germline ends. Germline values: CDR1 MNHEY, CDR2 SMNVEV (reference sequence). The CDR3 nucleotides are TGTGCCAGCAGCCGGAGCGGAGAAAAACTGTTTTTT. It encodes CASSRSGEKLFF.

This clone was detected only a few times. The chain uses TRBV6-5 and TRBJ1-6; 7 bases agree with TRBD1. Trimming took 5 bases from V and 7 from J; bases not matched to a gene: 5. The CDR3 covers 14 residues. The V gene's germline CDR1 is MNHEY and CDR2 SVGAGI. CDR3 residues: CASSPGTENSPLHF. DNA for the CDR3: TGTGCCAGCAGTCCGGGGACAGAGAATTCACCCCTCCACTTT.

This chain joins TRBV6-6 and TRBJ2-1; 11 bases map to TRBD1. V gave up 3 bases and J gave up 4 bases; unmatched junction bases: 5. Germline V CDR1 and CDR2: MNHNY, SVGAGI (reference sequence). This CDR3 is built from 16 residues. The CDR3 loop reads CASSYGQGARYNEQFF. The CDR3 bases are TGTGCCAGCAGTTATGGACAGGGGGCGAGGTACAATGAGCAGTTCTTC.

In its sample, this clone was seen a few times. The chain recombines TRBV6-1 with TRBJ1-2; no firm D call. This CDR3 is built from 13 residues. In germline, CDR1 is MNHNS, CDR2 SASEGT. Trimming removed 1 base from V and 5 bases from J, with 8 bases in between. CDR3 sequence reads: CASSEGSDYGYTF. The DNA for the CDR3 is TGTGCCAGCAGTGAAGGGTCAGATTATGGCTACACCTTC.

This clone was observed a handful of times. The V call is TRBV6-6, the J call TRBJ2-3; D possibly corresponds to TRBD2 (6 bases). Germline V gives CDR1 MNHNY, CDR2 SVGAGI (reference sequence). Trimming took 5 bases from V and 1 from J, leaving 13 bases between them. This CDR3 spans 15 amino acids. The CDR3 DNA reads TGTGCCAGCAGTCCCCCGGAGCGGGGCACAGATACGCAGTATTTT. Amino acids: CASSPPERGTDTQYF.

The rearrangement joins TRBV5-5 to TRBJ2-2; 7 bases align to TRBD1. This CDR3 comprises 16 residues. Germline V CDR1 and CDR2: SGHKS, YYEKEE (reference sequence). V dropped 4 bases and J dropped 0; count of bases not matched to a gene: 6. CDR3 protein: CASSPAGTANTGELFF. For the CDR3, the DNA is TGTGCCAGCAGCCCGGCCGGGACAGCGAACACCGGGGAGCTGTTTTTT.

The chain couples TRBV4-2 to TRBJ1-2, with TRBD1 as a possible D gene (6 bases). The V gene lost 0 bases and the J gene lost 7 bases, with 12 bases spanning the gap. The CDR3 extends over 14 amino acids. Per germline, CDR1 LGHNA and CDR2 YNFKEQ. The CDR3 loop is CASSQDTGSGGYTF. CDR3 DNA: TGTGCCAGCAGCCAAGATACAGGGTCCGGTGGCTACACCTTC.

V gene TRBV7-2 combines with J gene TRBJ1-6; D gene unclear. Germline V gene sequence: CDR1 SGHTA, CDR2 FQGNSA. CDR3 size: 14 residues. The ends were cut back, 8 bases at V and 8 bases at J, with 16 bases in the middle. CDR3 DNA: TGTGCCAGCGCCCCACCAGGATCCTATTCACCCCTCCACTTT. Protein sequence: CASAPPGSYSPLHF.

In the case of this clone: This same CDR3 is encoded by further DNA sequences in the sample. The chain employs TRBV7-9 and TRBJ2-3; 9 bases are a match to TRBD2. Germline CDR1 SEHNR, CDR2 FQNEAQ (reference sequence). The CDR3 covers 15 residues. V gave up 2 bases and J gave up 4 bases; unmatched junction bases: 4. CDR3 nucleotide sequence: TGTGCCAGCAGCTTAATTAGCGGGAGCGCAGATACGCAGTATTTT. Translation gives CASSLISGSADTQYF.

The J gene is TRBJ1-4, the V gene TRBV7-9; D is unclear. The CDR3 length is 14 residues. The germline CDR1 and CDR2 sequences are SEHNR and FQNEAQ (reference sequence). V was trimmed by 5 bases and J by 7 bases, leaving 14 bases between them. The CDR3 spells CASSGRWGSEKLFF. CDR3 DNA sequence: TGTGCCAGCAGCGGGAGGTGGGGAAGTGAAAAACTGTTTTTT.

The V gene is TRBV28, the J gene TRBJ1-1; the match to TRBD1 covers 11 bases. The length of the CDR3 is 15 residues. Trimming cost V 4 bases and J 1 base; bases outside gene matches: 2. Germline V lookup: CDR1 MDHEN, CDR2 SYDVKM. CDR3 nucleotides: TGTGCCAGCAGTTGGGACAGGGGGAAGAACACTGAAGCTTTCTTT. It encodes CASSWDRGKNTEAFF.

CDR3 sequence (DNA): TGCGCCAGCAGCCATGATCAGCCTAGGAAGAGTGGCACAGATACGCAGTATTTT. As protein: CASSHDQPRKSGTDTQYF. The J gene is TRBJ2-3, the V gene TRBV4-3; the D is unclear. The length of the CDR3 is 18 residues. CDR1 is LGHNA, CDR2 YSLEER, per germline. V lost 3 bases, J lost 1 base, and 20 bases lay in between.

This chain links TRBV5-1 with TRBJ2-7, with D hard to call. There are 11 residues in the CDR3. V lost 4 bases, J lost 4 bases, and 6 bases lay in between. The V gene's germline CDR1 is SGHRS and CDR2 YFSETQ. The CDR3 bases are TGCGCCAGCAGCGACTCGTACGAGCAGTACTTC. Its translation: CASSDSYEQYF.

The chain uses TRBV5-8 and TRBJ2-5, with TRBD1 identical over 9 bases. The germline CDR1 and CDR2 sequences are SGHTS and YDEGEE. The CDR3 totals 16 residues. Trimming took 6 bases from V and 5 from J; bases not matched to a gene: 14. The CDR3 sequence is CASTGDETGGRETQYF. The CDR3 DNA follows: TGTGCCAGCACCGGAGACGAGACAGGGGGTCGGGAGACCCAGTACTTC.

CDR3 nucleotide sequence: TGTGCCAGCAGTGAAGGTGCAGGGGGCTATGGCTACACCTTC. Encoded protein: CASSEGAGGYGYTF. V usage is TRBV6-5 and J usage is TRBJ1-2, with 7 positions matching TRBD1. V was clipped by 5 bases and J by 4 bases; unmatched bases: 7. This CDR3 is 14 amino acids long. The V gene's germline CDR1 is MNHEY and CDR2 SVGAGI.

To note about this clone: The junction departs from the called germline gene at one end, perhaps through a read error. This rearrangement joins TRBV25-1 to TRBJ1-2; D not resolved. Germline V CDR1 and CDR2: MGHDK, SYGVNS. The CDR3 covers 12 residues. The CDR3 is CASSTSNYGHTF. The CDR3, as DNA: TGTGCCAGCAGTACCTCTAACTATGGCCACACCTTC.

In DNA, the CDR3 is TGTGCCAGCAGCCAGGACAGGGAAGTTGGCTACACCTTC. This codes for CASSQDREVGYTF. The rearrangement links TRBV28 to TRBJ1-2; TRBD1 matches at 8 bases. The CDR3 spans 13 residues. Germline values: CDR1 MDHEN, CDR2 SYDVKM. The V and J ends lost 6 bases and 7 bases, in that order; junction bases with no gene match: 7.

The chain recombines TRBV5-1 with TRBJ2-5, with a weak D call TRBD1 (5 bases). With 0 bases removed from V and 0 bases from J, the gap between germline ends came to 9 bases. CDR3 size: 15 residues. Germline V lookup: CDR1 SGHRS, CDR2 YFSETQ. CDR3 nucleotides: TGCGCCAGCAGCTTGGGCAACAGGAACCAAGAGACCCAGTACTTC. Amino acid sequence: CASSLGNRNQETQYF.

The chain is built from TRBV28 and TRBJ1-5; the match to TRBD1 covers 8 bases. CDR3 length: 13 residues. Looked up from germline, CDR1 is MDHEN and CDR2 is SYDVKM. With V trimmed by 6 bases and J by 6 bases, 4 bases remained unmatched. The CDR3 loop is CASSQTGAQPQHF. The CDR3 DNA reads as TGTGCCAGCAGCCAGACAGGGGCTCAGCCCCAGCATTTT.

The chain carries TRBV11-2 and TRBJ1-1, with 11 nucleotides matching TRBD1. This CDR3 comprises 15 residues. Germline trimming cut 5 bases from V and 6 bases from J; bases unmatched to any gene: 8. Germline V gene data show CDR1 as SGHAT and CDR2 as FQNNGV. The CDR3 DNA reads as TGTGCCAGCAGCCCACGGGACAGGGGGGGGTCTGAAGCTTTCTTT. Translation: CASSPRDRGGSEAFF.

The CDR3 protein is CASSEASGRTGELFF. For the CDR3, the DNA is TGTGCCAGCAGTGAGGCTAGCGGGAGGACCGGGGAGCTGTTTTTT. The chain joins TRBV6-4 to TRBJ2-2; 11 bases are a match to TRBD2. Germline CDR1 and CDR2: MRHNA and SNTAGT. CDR3 length: 15 residues. The trim removed 3 bases at V and 5 bases at J, leaving 2 bases unmatched.

The chain links TRBV6-6 to TRBJ2-7; TRBD1 matches at 12 bases. CDR3 length equals 16 residues. V gave up 4 bases and J gave up 4 bases; unmatched junction bases: 8. Germline CDR1 is MNHNY and CDR2 is SVGAGI (reference sequence). The CDR3 sequence: CASSWGRGQGAYEQYF. The CDR3 bases are TGTGCCAGCAGTTGGGGGAGGGGACAGGGGGCTTACGAGCAGTACTTC.

This chain uses TRBV5-6 with TRBJ1-1, with 7 bases lining up with TRBD1. V was clipped by 6 bases and J by 3 bases; unmatched bases: 2. Germline values: CDR1 SGHDT, CDR2 YYEEEE. The CDR3 runs to 12 residues. CDR3 in amino acids: CASKGAHTEAFF. The DNA for the CDR3 is TGTGCCAGCAAGGGGGCACACACTGAAGCTTTCTTT.

The J gene is TRBJ2-5, the V gene TRBV7-6; no clear D gene. Germline-derived CDR1 and CDR2 are SGHVS and FNYEAQ. Trimming removed 2 bases from V and 5 bases from J, with 9 bases in between. The CDR3 covers 13 residues. CDR3 residues: CASSLRVRETQYF. CDR3 in DNA: TGTGCCAGCAGCTTACGCGTCAGGGAGACCCAGTACTTC.

This sequence joins TRBV28 and TRBJ1-1; TRBD1 is a possible D gene (5 bases). The germline V gene encodes CDR1 MDHEN and CDR2 SYDVKM. Trimming cost V 6 bases and J 3 bases, with 8 bases left between them. CDR3 length: 12 amino acids. The CDR3 here is CASRSGYTEAFF. CDR3 coding DNA: TGTGCCAGCAGGTCAGGGTACACTGAAGCTTTCTTT. The whole variable domain, remainder taken from reference TRBV28 and TRBJ1-1, is DVKVTQSSRYLVKRTGEKVFLECVQDMDHENMFWYRQDPGLGLRLIYFSYDVKMKEKGDIPEGYSVSREKKERFSLILESASTNQTSMYLCASRSGYTEAFFGQGTRLTVV.

This clone appeared a few times. The V gene is TRBV19, the J gene TRBJ2-7; 8 nucleotides line up with TRBD2. Germline V gene data show CDR1 as LNHDA and CDR2 as SQIVND (reference sequence). This CDR3 is 14 amino acids long. V shed 3 bases, J shed 2 bases, and the junction held 3 bases outside the gene matches. Written as DNA, the CDR3 is TGTGCCAGTAGTATGAGCGGGGGCACCTACGAGCAGTACTTC. Its protein product is CASSMSGGTYEQYF.

This rearrangement joins TRBV9 to TRBJ2-5; 9 bases align to TRBD1. This CDR3 is 16 amino acids long. V dropped 0 bases and J dropped 2; count of bases not matched to a gene: 5. CDR1 is SGDLS and CDR2 is YYNGEE in the germline V gene. The CDR3 here is CASSVATDRGQETQYF. The CDR3 DNA follows: TGTGCCAGCAGCGTAGCTACGGACAGGGGTCAAGAGACCCAGTACTTC.